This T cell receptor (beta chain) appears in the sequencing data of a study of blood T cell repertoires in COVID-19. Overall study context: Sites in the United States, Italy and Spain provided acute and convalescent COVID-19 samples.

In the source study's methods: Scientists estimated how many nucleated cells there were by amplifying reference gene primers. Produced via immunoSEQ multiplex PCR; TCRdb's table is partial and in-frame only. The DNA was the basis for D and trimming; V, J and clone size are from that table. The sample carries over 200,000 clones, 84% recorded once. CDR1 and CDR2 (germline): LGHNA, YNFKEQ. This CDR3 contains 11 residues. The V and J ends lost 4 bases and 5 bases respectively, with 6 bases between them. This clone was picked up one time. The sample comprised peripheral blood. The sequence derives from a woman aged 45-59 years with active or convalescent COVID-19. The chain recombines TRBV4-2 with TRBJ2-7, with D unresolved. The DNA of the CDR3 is TGTGCCAGCAGCCGCGCGGACGAGCAGTACTTC. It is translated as CASSRADEQYF.